These 8 T cell receptor beta chains share one sample of origin, sequenced in a study of patients and donors after allogeneic stem cell transplantation. TCRdb reprocessed the RT-PCR reads via MiXCR and lists one record per CDR3 protein. Of around 4,100 distinct CDR3 sequences listed, around 24% were seen once; the top ten hold 15% to 20%. The sequenced sample consisted of blood, either unsorted or a sorted T cell fraction (not recorded which). All receptors derive from a human donor who was either an allogeneic HSCT recipient or a stem cell or donor lymphocyte infusion donor (not recorded which). It is not recorded whose cells these are; they may come from a transplant donor.

This clonotype is termed medium-sized. The chain joins TRBV11-2 to TRBJ2-5, with D uncertain. The germline CDR1 and CDR2 sequences are SGHAT and FQNNGV. V shed 5 bases and J shed 5 bases, with 9 bases lying between them. The CDR3 length is 12 residues. In DNA, the CDR3 is TGTGCCAGCAGCCCCGGGCTGGAGACCCAGTACTTC. Translating it yields CASSPGLETQYF.

This clonotype is a singleton in its sample. The V call is TRBV6-5, the J call TRBJ2-1; 16 nucleotides match TRBD2. Germline V gene data show CDR1 as MNHEY and CDR2 as SVGAGI. The CDR3 covers 19 residues. V was clipped by 9 bases and J by 0 bases; unmatched bases: 11. CDR3 DNA sequence: TGTGCCAGAACGTCCCCGGGACTAGCGGGGGGGAGCTCCTACAATGAGCAGTTCTTC. Protein product: CARTSPGLAGGSSYNEQFF.

This clonotype was counted between two and nine times. The chain carries TRBV7-2 and TRBJ1-1, with D hard to call. CDR1 is SGHTA, CDR2 FQGNSA, per germline. V shed 3 bases and J shed 6 bases, with 11 bases lying between them. This CDR3 has 13 residues. This CDR3 is CASSFWGVAEAFF. CDR3 DNA sequence: TGTGCCAGCAGCTTCTGGGGAGTGGCTGAAGCTTTCTTT.

The chain couples TRBV10-2 to TRBJ2-3; TRBD2 aligns across 9 bases. The V gene's germline CDR1 is WSHSY and CDR2 SAAADI. This CDR3 region has 15 residues. J was trimmed by 4 bases and V by 4 bases; bases with no gene match: 6. The DNA for the CDR3 is TGCGCCAGCAGTGCGGCTAGCGGGATAGCAGATACGCAGTATTTT. Protein sequence: CASSAASGIADTQYF.

This clonotype is classed as medium-sized. The chain combines TRBV4-3 with TRBJ2-1, with D unresolved. CDR3 length: 13 residues. The germline V gene has CDR1 LGHNA and CDR2 YSLEER. V shed 0 bases and J shed 7 bases, with 7 bases lying between them. The CDR3 region has the DNA TGCGCCAGCAGCCAAGAGGCCGATAATGAGCAGTTCTTC. Residues: CASSQEADNEQFF.

This clonotype was seen only a few times. V and J are TRBV11-2 and TRBJ1-6; unclear D gene. Trimming took off 5 bases at V and 9 bases at J, with 8 bases between the two ends. Germline V gene sequence: CDR1 SGHAT, CDR2 FQNNGV. The length of the CDR3 is 12 residues. CDR3: CASSLRPSPLHF. In nucleotides, the CDR3 is TGTGCCAGCAGCCTCCGACCTTCACCCCTCCACTTT.

The chain links TRBV25-1 to TRBJ2-7; no clear D. CDR1 and CDR2 from the germline V gene are MGHDK and SYGVNS. The ends were cut back, 6 bases at V and 2 bases at J, with 11 bases in the middle. CDR3 size: 13 residues. The chain's CDR3 is CASRTDNPYEQYF. CDR3 nucleotides: TGTGCCAGCAGAACTGACAATCCCTACGAGCAGTACTTC.

This clonotype has more than one count but fewer than ten. This chain links TRBV19 with TRBJ1-2, with D possibly being TRBD1 (5 bases). The CDR3 runs to 14 residues. The V end was cut by 3 bases, the J end by 4 bases, with 12 bases between. Germline V CDR1 and CDR2: LNHDA, SQIVND (reference sequence). Written as DNA, the CDR3 is TGTGCCAGTAGTATGGGGGGGTCAATCTATGGCTACACCTTC. Its protein product is CASSMGGSIYGYTF.